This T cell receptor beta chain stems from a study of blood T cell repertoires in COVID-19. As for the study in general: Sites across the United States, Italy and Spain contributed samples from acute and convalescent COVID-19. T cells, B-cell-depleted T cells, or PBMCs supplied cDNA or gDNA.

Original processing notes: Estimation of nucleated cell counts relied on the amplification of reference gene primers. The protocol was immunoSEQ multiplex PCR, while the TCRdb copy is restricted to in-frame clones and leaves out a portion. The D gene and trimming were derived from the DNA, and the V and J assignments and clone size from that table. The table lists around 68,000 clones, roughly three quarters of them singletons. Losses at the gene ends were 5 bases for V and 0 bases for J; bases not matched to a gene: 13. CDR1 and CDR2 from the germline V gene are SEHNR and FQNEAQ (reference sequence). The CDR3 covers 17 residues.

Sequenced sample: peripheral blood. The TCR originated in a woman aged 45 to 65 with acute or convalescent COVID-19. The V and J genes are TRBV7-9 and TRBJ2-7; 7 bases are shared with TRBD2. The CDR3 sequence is CASSPINWGGNSYEQYF. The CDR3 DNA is TGTGCCAGCAGCCCGATAAACTGGGGGGGAAACTCCTACGAGCAGTACTTC. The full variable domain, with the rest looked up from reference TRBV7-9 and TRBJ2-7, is DTGVSQNPRHKITKRGQNVTFRCDPISEHNRLYWYRQTLGQGPEFLTYFQNEAQLEKSRLLSDRFSAERPKGSFSTLEIQRTEQGDSAMYLCASSPINWGGNSYEQYFGPGTRLTVT.